The entry below gives a single T cell receptor beta chain sequence along with its context. The antigen is not known. Sorted regulatory T cells were CD4-positive, CD25-high and CD127-low or negative. Healthy unrelated donors supplied the control samples. The repertoire was sequenced with immunoSEQ multiplex PCR; TCRdb's copy has only in-frame clones and lacks some. The repertoire includes about 18,000 clones, just over 90% of them detected once, and 0.89% sits in the top ten. The data were obtained in a study of B cell selection in AIRE deficiency. V was cut by 11 bases and J by 2 bases, with 13 bases left in between. Germline values: CDR1 WNHNN, CDR2 SYGVQD (reference sequence). CDR3 length: 12 residues. Study-wide results and caveats: Healthy Tconv contained less than 40% of shared healthy Treg sequences; only TCRbeta sequenced. Of fewer than 4,500 shared Treg TCRbeta sequences, roughly 32% were healthy-donor-only and about 9% patient-only. Shared Treg sequences had shorter CDR3s, biased toward rearrangements with few non-templated insertions.

Sequenced sample: CD4+CD25+ Tregs sorted from PBMCs. The TCR was taken from a human donor in good health. The gene calls are TRBV10-1 and TRBJ2-7; a possible D gene is TRBD2 (5 bases). The DNA of the CDR3 is TGCGCCTGGACTCTCGACCCCTACGAGCAGTACTTC. This codes for CAWTLDPYEQYF.